The rows below give T cell receptor beta chains drawn from one sample of a study of blood T cell repertoires in COVID-19. Only in-frame clones appear in the TCRdb table, and some are missing; sequencing was by immunoSEQ multiplex PCR. The table has about 300,000 clones, roughly 85% seen once. Sequencing was carried out using PBMCs or T cells enriched from blood (not recorded which). These receptor sequences come from a woman under 40 who had been exposed to COVID-19. The CDR3 runs from the conserved cysteine through the conserved F or W. The D gene is left open where the match is weak. Size values are once, few and many counts, or a class for expanded clones, and some rows have none.

v_call: TRBV11-1; clone_size: -; j_call: TRBJ1-1; d_call: -; cdr3_aa: CASSLIGGDTEAFF; cdr3_nt: TGTGCCAGCAGCTTAATCGGCGGGGACACTGAAGCTTTCTTT
v_call: TRBV6-5; clone_size: -; j_call: TRBJ1-5; d_call: TRBD1; cdr3_aa: CASKPFGQAQQPQHF; cdr3_nt: TGTGCCAGCAAGCCGTTTGGACAGGCCCAGCAGCCCCAGCATTTT
v_call: TRBV6-2/TRBV6-3; clone_size: few; j_call: TRBJ2-1; d_call: TRBD2; cdr3_aa: CASSWGTTYNEQFF; cdr3_nt: TGTGCCAGCAGTTGGGGGACTACCTACAATGAGCAGTTCTTC
v_call: TRBV7-9; clone_size: -; j_call: TRBJ2-5; d_call: TRBD1; cdr3_aa: CASREDREETQYF; cdr3_nt: TGTGCCAGCAGAGAGGACAGGGAAGAGACCCAGTACTTC
v_call: TRBV30; clone_size: -; j_call: TRBJ2-3; d_call: TRBD1; cdr3_aa: CAWMETGGTDTQYF; cdr3_nt: TGTGCCTGGATGGAGACAGGGGGCACAGATACGCAGTATTTT
v_call: TRBV5-4; clone_size: -; j_call: TRBJ2-1; d_call: TRBD2; cdr3_aa: CASSWGLAGGSSYNEQFF; cdr3_nt: TGTGCCAGCAGCTGGGGACTAGCGGGGGGGAGCTCCTACAATGAGCAGTTCTTC
v_call: TRBV30; clone_size: -; j_call: TRBJ1-5; d_call: -; cdr3_aa: CAWSLSGAQPQHF; cdr3_nt: TGTGCCTGGAGTCTGTCAGGGGCTCAGCCCCAGCATTTT
v_call: TRBV3-1/TRBV3-2; clone_size: -; j_call: TRBJ2-1; d_call: TRBD2; cdr3_aa: CASIGLAGGEEQFF; cdr3_nt: TGTGCCAGCATTGGTCTAGCGGGAGGAGAAGAGCAGTTCTTC
v_call: TRBV3-1/TRBV3-2; clone_size: -; j_call: TRBJ1-5; d_call: -; cdr3_aa: CASSLGRSNQPQHF; cdr3_nt: TGTGCCAGCAGCCTGGGGAGGAGCAATCAGCCCCAGCATTTT
v_call: TRBV18; clone_size: -; j_call: TRBJ1-4; d_call: -; cdr3_aa: CASSPPDSEKLFF; cdr3_nt: TGTGCCAGCTCACCACCTGACAGCGAAAAACTGTTTTTT
v_call: TRBV6-5; clone_size: -; j_call: TRBJ2-3; d_call: TRBD2; cdr3_aa: CASRKSGGNTDTQYF; cdr3_nt: TGTGCCAGCAGAAAAAGCGGGGGCAACACAGATACGCAGTATTTT
v_call: TRBV9; clone_size: -; j_call: TRBJ2-5; d_call: TRBD1; cdr3_aa: CASSVGDRGGGETQYF; cdr3_nt: TGTGCCAGCAGCGTAGGGGACAGGGGTGGTGGAGAGACCCAGTACTTC
v_call: TRBV13; clone_size: few; j_call: TRBJ2-2; d_call: TRBD2; cdr3_aa: CASRDSTSGITGELFF; cdr3_nt: TGTGCCAGCCGAGACTCGACTAGCGGGATCACCGGGGAGCTGTTTTTT